This T cell receptor beta chain was sequenced for a study of CD8 T cells in ankylosing spondylitis (dated by TCRdb to about 2017). For the study in its entirety: T cell receptor beta repertoires were profiled in healthy donors and ankylosing spondylitis patients so that disease-linked TCR variants could be found. The full study cohort comprised 25 or so ankylosing spondylitis patients and around 100 healthy donors. Peripheral blood samples were taken, and synovial fluid was additionally collected from ankylosing spondylitis patients.

This clonotype has just a few counts. This receptor's antigen is unknown. One base away there is no much larger clone; base qualities are not given. As encoded in the germline V gene (reference sequence), CDR1 is DFQATT while CDR2 is SNEGSKA. The CDR3 starts with the cysteine, ends with the phenylalanine, and has 17 residues. The sequence is cut down to CDR3 DNA, 51 bases in frame from base 1. V is trimmed back by 1 base and J by 0 bases, and the junction contains 10 bases that no gene match accounts for. For sequencing, an Illumina HiSeq 2500 was employed. Quantitative 5'-RACE with molecular barcodes was the method used to prepare the TCR beta libraries. Turning to the authors' computational methods: To identify disease-linked TCR variants, a new computational method was used, one built on a probabilistic model of VDJ rearrangement. TCRdb reanalyzed the raw reads on its own, using fastp at Q25 for trimming and MiXCR for clone calling, and kept in-frame beta chains. One record per CDR3 amino acid sequence lists the most common genes and DNA. Clone size and V and J calls follow TCRdb, not the original study. The sample profile shows about 260,000 distinct CDR3 sequences; more than 20% of them were found once. Over 0.55% of the sample comes from the top ten.

The full study reports these points: Blood from ankylosing spondylitis patients appeared to be characterized by a TCR beta motif composed of roughly 8 highly homologous amino acid variants. The disease-linked clones had a CD8+ phenotype and were found at relatively low frequencies in peripheral blood. Significant enrichment of the disease-linked clones was reported in matched synovial fluid samples from ankylosing spondylitis patients. Some motif variants had previously been reported in the synovial fluid and blood of reactive arthritis patients, which suggests shared mechanisms of disease initiation.

The sequence links TRBV20-1 to TRBJ2-5, with 8 central nucleotides matching TRBD2. The sequenced sample was blood, either unsorted or a sorted T cell fraction (not recorded which). The sequence was collected from a male donor with ankylosing spondylitis or in good health (not recorded which). The encoded CDR3 is CSARAPLHGGDQETQYF. In nucleotide form, the sequence is TGCAGTGCTAGAGCCCCGCTCCACGGGGGGGACCAAGAGACCCAGTACTTC.